This record looks at one T cell receptor (beta chain) sequence and its context. The antigen is undetermined. TRB rearrangements spanning V, D and J were amplified using mixed TRB-A/B primers. In TCRdb, the multiplex PCR reads were re-called with MiXCR into one record per CDR3 protein. The sample has some 9,000 distinct CDR3 sequences; 24% are singletons. This sample is drawn from a study of T cell repertoires in aging, cancer and after chemotherapy. Peripheral blood genomic DNA, not sorted cells or RNA, was the template. General study points: In cancer patients, declining TCR diversity with age involved lost richness and lost evenness.

Sequencing used blood. The sequence was obtained from a human donor in good health.

The CDR3 region is CASSWKGPMRHNEQFF. The CDR3, as DNA: TGTGCCAGCAGTTGGAAGGGGCCGATGCGGCACAATGAGCAGTTCTTC. This chain joins TRBV6-6 and TRBJ2-1, with TRBD1 as a possible D gene (5 bases). CDR1 is MNHNY, CDR2 SVGAGI, per germline (reference sequence). This CDR3 has 16 amino acids. Trimming left V 4 bases short and J 5 bases short, with 18 bases between.